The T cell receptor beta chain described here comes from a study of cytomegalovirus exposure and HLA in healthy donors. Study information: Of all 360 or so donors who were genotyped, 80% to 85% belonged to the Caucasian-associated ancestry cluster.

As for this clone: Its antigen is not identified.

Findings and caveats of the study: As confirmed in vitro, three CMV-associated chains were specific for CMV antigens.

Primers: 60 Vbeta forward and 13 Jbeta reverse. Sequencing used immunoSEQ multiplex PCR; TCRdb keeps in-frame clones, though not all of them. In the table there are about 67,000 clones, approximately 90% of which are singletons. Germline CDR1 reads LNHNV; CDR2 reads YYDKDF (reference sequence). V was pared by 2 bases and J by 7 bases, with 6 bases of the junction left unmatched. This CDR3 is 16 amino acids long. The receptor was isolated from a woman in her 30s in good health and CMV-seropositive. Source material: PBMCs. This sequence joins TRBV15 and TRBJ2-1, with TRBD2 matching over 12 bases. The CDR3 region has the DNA TGTGCCACCAGCAGAACTCTAGCGGGAGGGGAGAATGAGCAGTTCTTC. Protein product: CATSRTLAGGENEQFF. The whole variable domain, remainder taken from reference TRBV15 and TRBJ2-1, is DAMVIQNPRYQVTQFGKPVTLSCSQTLNHNVMYWYQQKSSQAPKLLFHYYDKDFNNEADTPDNFQSRRPNTSFCFLDIRSPGLGDTAMYLCATSRTLAGGENEQFFGPGTRLTVL.